Here is one T cell receptor beta chain with its context. The antigen remains unidentified. This sample was included in a study of vaccination effects on CD4 cells after COVID-19. Study at large: Post-vaccine sampling took place a median of 72 days after the second dose.

Germline V gene data show CDR1 as SGHRS and CDR2 as YFSETQ. The length of the CDR3 is 15 residues. J gave up 0 bases and V 4 bases, and 5 bases lay outside the gene matches. Profiled with immunoSEQ multiplex PCR; TCRdb holds only in-frame clones, not every one. This table holds some 17,000 clones, roughly 68% found once. Regarding the study as a whole: Both infection-induced and vaccine-induced clones contracted markedly at late post-vaccination timepoints.

Under the ViraFEST assay, PBMC were stimulated with viral peptide pools so that antigen-specific CD4+ T cells expanded. Sequencing was performed afterwards. When around 10 days of culture had elapsed, CD4+ T cells were isolated. Vaccination of participants consisted of two doses of either the BNT162b2 or mRNA-1273 vaccine. None of the vaccinated had previously contracted SARS-CoV-2, and their nucleocapsid antibodies tested negative. At days 3 and 7, half of the medium was exchanged for IL-2 medium. Material: CD4+ T cells from PBMCs cultured with SARS-CoV-2 spike peptides, obtained after COVID-19 vaccination. This TCR derives from a human donor who received a COVID-19 vaccine. This chain links TRBV5-1 with TRBJ2-3, with 7 bases lining up with TRBD2. For the CDR3, the DNA is TGCGCCAGCAGCACCGTAGCGGGTAGCACAGATACGCAGTATTTT. Encoded protein: CASSTVAGSTDTQYF.